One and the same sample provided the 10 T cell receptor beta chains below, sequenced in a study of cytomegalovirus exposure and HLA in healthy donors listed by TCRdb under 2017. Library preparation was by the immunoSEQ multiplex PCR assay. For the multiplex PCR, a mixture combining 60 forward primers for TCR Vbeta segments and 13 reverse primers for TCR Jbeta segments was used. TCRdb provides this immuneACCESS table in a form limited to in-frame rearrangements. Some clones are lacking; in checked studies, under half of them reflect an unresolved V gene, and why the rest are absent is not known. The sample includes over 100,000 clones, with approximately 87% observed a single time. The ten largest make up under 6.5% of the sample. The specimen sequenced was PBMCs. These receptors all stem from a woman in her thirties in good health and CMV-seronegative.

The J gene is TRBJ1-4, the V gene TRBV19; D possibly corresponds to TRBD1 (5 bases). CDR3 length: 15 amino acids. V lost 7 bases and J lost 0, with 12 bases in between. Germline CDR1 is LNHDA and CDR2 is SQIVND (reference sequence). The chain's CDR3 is CASTLGGATNEKLFF. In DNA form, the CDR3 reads TGTGCCAGTACCCTCGGGGGGGCAACTAATGAAAAACTGTTTTTT.

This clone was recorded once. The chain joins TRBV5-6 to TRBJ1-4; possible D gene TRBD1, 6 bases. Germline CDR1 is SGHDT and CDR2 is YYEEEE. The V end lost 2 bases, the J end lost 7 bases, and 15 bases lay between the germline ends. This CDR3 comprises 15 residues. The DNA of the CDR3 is TGTGCCAGCAGCTTTATTATACAGGGAAGTGAAAAACTGTTTTTT. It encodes CASSFIIQGSEKLFF.

The CDR3: CASSLGDGWGGKAETQYF. As DNA, the CDR3 is TGTGCCAGCAGCTTAGGGGACGGTTGGGGCGGGAAAGCAGAGACCCAGTACTTC. The chain joins TRBV7-2 to TRBJ2-5; D possibly corresponds to TRBD2 (6 bases). The CDR3 has 18 amino acids. Trimming stripped 1 base from V and 4 bases from J, with 22 bases between. Germline CDR1 and CDR2: SGHTA and FQGNSA.

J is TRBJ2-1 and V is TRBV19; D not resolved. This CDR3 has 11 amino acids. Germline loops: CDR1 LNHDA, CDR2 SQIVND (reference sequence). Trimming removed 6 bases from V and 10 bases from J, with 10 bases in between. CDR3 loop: CASSTSLEQFF. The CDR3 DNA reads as TGTGCCAGTAGCACAAGTTTAGAGCAGTTCTTC.

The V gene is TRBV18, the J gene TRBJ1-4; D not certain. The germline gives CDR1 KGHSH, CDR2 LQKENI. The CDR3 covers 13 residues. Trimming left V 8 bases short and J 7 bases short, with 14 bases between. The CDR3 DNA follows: TGTGCCAGCCCCTTGGAGAGGGTTGAAAAACTGTTTTTT. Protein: CASPLERVEKLFF. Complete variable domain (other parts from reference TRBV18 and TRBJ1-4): NAGVMQNPRHLVRRRGQEARLRCSPMKGHSHVYWYRQLPEEGLKFMVYLQKENIIDESGMPKERFSAEFPKEGPSILRIQQVVRGDSAAYFCASPLERVEKLFFGSGTQLSVL.

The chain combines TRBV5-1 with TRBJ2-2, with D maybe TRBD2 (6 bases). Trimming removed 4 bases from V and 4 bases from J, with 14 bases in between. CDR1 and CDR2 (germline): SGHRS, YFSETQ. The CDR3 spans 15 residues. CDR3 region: CASSRRRDSTGELFF. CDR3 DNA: TGCGCCAGCAGCCGAAGGCGGGATAGCACCGGGGAGCTGTTTTTT.

CDR3 DNA: TGTGCCAGCAGCTTAGTCAGGGTGGCCGGGGAGCTGTTTTTT. As protein: CASSLVRVAGELFF. This chain uses TRBV11-2 with TRBJ2-2, with TRBD1 as a possible D gene (5 bases). The ends were cut back, 1 base at V and 6 bases at J, with 9 bases in the middle. The length of the CDR3 is 14 residues. Looked up from germline, CDR1 is SGHAT and CDR2 is FQNNGV.

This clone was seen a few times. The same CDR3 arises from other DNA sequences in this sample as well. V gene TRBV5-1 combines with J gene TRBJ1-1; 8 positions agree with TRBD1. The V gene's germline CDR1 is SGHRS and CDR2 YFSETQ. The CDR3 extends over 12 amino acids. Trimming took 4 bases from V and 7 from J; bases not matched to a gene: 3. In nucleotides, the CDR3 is TGCGCCAGCAGCCCAGGACAGGGTGAAGCTTTCTTT. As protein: CASSPGQGEAFF.

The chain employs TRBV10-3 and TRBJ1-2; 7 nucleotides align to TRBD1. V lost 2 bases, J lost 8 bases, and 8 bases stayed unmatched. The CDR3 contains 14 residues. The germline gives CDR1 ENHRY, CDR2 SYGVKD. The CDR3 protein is CAISEDRDTRGYTF. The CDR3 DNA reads TGTGCCATCAGTGAGGACAGGGATACTCGCGGCTACACCTTC.

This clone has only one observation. The chain's CDR3 is CASSEGSYEQYF. CDR3 bases: TGCGCCAGCAGCGAAGGGAGCTACGAGCAGTACTTC. The gene calls are TRBV5-1 and TRBJ2-7, with a possible D match to TRBD2 (5 bases). The germline V gene encodes CDR1 SGHRS and CDR2 YFSETQ. The CDR3 is 12 amino acids. The V end was cut by 4 bases, the J end by 3 bases, with 8 bases between.